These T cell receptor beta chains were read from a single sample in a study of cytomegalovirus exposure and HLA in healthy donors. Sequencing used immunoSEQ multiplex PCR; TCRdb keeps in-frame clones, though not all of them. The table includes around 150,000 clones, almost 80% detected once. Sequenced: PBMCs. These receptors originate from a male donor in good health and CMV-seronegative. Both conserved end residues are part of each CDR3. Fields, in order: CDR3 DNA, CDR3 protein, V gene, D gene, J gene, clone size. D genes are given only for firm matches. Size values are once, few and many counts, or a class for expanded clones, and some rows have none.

TGTGCCAGCAGGAGGACAGGGGCAACTAATGAAAAACTGTTTTTT	CASRRTGATNEKLFF	TRBV27	TRBD1	TRBJ1-4	.
TGTGCCAGCAGTGACAGCGGGGGGAACACCGGGGAGCTGTTTTTT	CASSDSGGNTGELFF	TRBV6-4	TRBD2	TRBJ2-2	.
TGTGCCAGCAGCCAAGAAACTAGCGGACGAACCTACGAGCAGTACTTC	CASSQETSGRTYEQYF	TRBV4-2	TRBD2	TRBJ2-7	.
TGTGCCAGCACGCCAGGGGCGACCAACTATGGCTACACCTTC	CASTPGATNYGYTF	TRBV28	.	TRBJ1-2	.
TGCGCCAGCAGCCAAGATGTCTCCGGGGGTCAGCCCCAGCATTTT	CASSQDVSGGQPQHF	TRBV4-1	.	TRBJ1-5	.
TGTGCCAGCAGTCCTGCACAGGGGATTAATGAAAAACTGTTTTTT	CASSPAQGINEKLFF	TRBV28	TRBD1	TRBJ1-4	few
TGTGCCAGCAGCCTTACTGGGGCCAACGTCCTGACTTTC	CASSLTGANVLTF	TRBV5-4	.	TRBJ2-6	few
TGTGCCAGCAGTGAATCCGGGACAGGGGTGTTTGGGGAGCAGTACTTC	CASSESGTGVFGEQYF	TRBV6-1	TRBD1	TRBJ2-7	.
TGCAGCGTTGAATCTGAGGACAGGGGGAAGGCGGATGATGGCTACACCTTC	CSVESEDRGKADDGYTF	TRBV29-1	TRBD1	TRBJ1-2	.
TGTGCCAGCAGCTTAGAAGGCGGGAGGGCTACAGATACGCAGTATTTT	CASSLEGGRATDTQYF	TRBV7-3	TRBD2	TRBJ2-3	once
TGTGCCAGCAGTTCCCCGGGGGGCGGTTCAGGCTACACCTTC	CASSSPGGGSGYTF	TRBV6-5	.	TRBJ1-2	few